This is a list of T cell receptor beta chains from one sample in a study of immune evolution from preneoplasia to lung adenocarcinoma. Data came from immunoSEQ multiplex PCR; TCRdb stores just in-frame clones and leaves some out. The sample includes over 2,000 clones, more than 60% of them seen just once. Source material: FFPE minimally invasive lung adenocarcinoma tissue. These receptors all stem from a person aged 55-80 years with lung adenocarcinoma. Each CDR3 is given with its conserved first and last residue. A D gene is named only where the DNA matches it firmly. Clone size is stated in some rows and not others, as once, few, many or a class when expanded.

TGCGCCAGCAGCATCTCCGGGACATACGGGGAGGAGCAGTACTTC | CASSISGTYGEEQYF | TRBV5-1 | - | - | TRBJ2-7
TGTGCCAGCAGCTTAGTGGCAGGGCAGACGGAGGCTTTCTTT | CASSLVAGQTEAFF | TRBV7-2 | - | - | TRBJ1-1
TGTGCCTGGAGCGCGGTAGGGTCTGGAAACACCATATATTTT | CAWSAVGSGNTIYF | TRBV30 | - | once | TRBJ1-3
TGCGCCAGCAGCCGGGGCTTTCTCACTAGCACAGATACGCAGTATTTT | CASSRGFLTSTDTQYF | TRBV4-3 | - | - | TRBJ2-3
TGTGCCAGCAGCGTAGCGTGGGCCTCCTACAATGAGCAGTTCTTC | CASSVAWASYNEQFF | TRBV9 | - | few | TRBJ2-1
TGTGCCAGCAGCCGAGAAGGCGTCCGGGGAGTTCTAACGACAGATACGCAGTATTTT | CASSREGVRGVLTTDTQYF | TRBV14 | - | - | TRBJ2-3
TGCGCCAGCAGTGAGGAGCGGGGGCCCCCCGTGTCCTACAATGAGCAGTTCTTC | CASSEERGPPVSYNEQFF | TRBV10-1 | TRBD2 | - | TRBJ2-1
TGTGCCAGCAGCTCGGTGGATGAGCAGTTCTTC | CASSSVDEQFF | TRBV7-9 | - | - | TRBJ2-1
TGTGCCAGCAGTCGACCCGGGCACACAGATACGCAGTATTTT | CASSRPGHTDTQYF | TRBV28 | - | - | TRBJ2-3
TGTGCCAGCAGCTTAGTCGGGGGTTCGGAGGGCTACACCTTC | CASSLVGGSEGYTF | TRBV7-2 | - | - | TRBJ1-2
TGTGCCAGCAGCCAAGATTCTTTAGCGGGGGAGCCAAACAATGAGCAGTTCTTC | CASSQDSLAGEPNNEQFF | TRBV4-2 | TRBD2 | - | TRBJ2-1
TGTGCCAGCAGTGAACGGCTAGCGGAATCCTACGAGCAGTACTTC | CASSERLAESYEQYF | TRBV6-1 | TRBD2 | once | TRBJ2-7
TGTGCCTGGGCCGGGACAGGGCTCCCGGGAGGCTACACCTTC | CAWAGTGLPGGYTF | TRBV30 | TRBD1 | - | TRBJ1-2
TGTGCCAGCAGTTTATTACCGTTAAATTACAATGAGCAGTTCTTC | CASSLLPLNYNEQFF | TRBV28 | - | once | TRBJ2-1
TGTGCCAGCAGCGTAATGCACTATGGCTACACCTTC | CASSVMHYGYTF | TRBV9 | - | - | TRBJ1-2
TGTGCCAGCAGGGCCCGGACTAGCGCCGTCGGGGAGCTGTTTTTT | CASRARTSAVGELFF | TRBV27 | TRBD2 | - | TRBJ2-2
TGTGCCAGCAGCCAACAGGGATTCAATCAGCCCCAGCATTTT | CASSQQGFNQPQHF | TRBV7-2 | - | - | TRBJ1-5
TGTGCCAGCAGTGAGGGCAGGGGGCCTGGCTACACCTTC | CASSEGRGPGYTF | TRBV6-1 | TRBD1 | - | TRBJ1-2
TGCGCCAGCAGCCAAGATGGCGTTTATAATTCACCCCTCCACTTT | CASSQDGVYNSPLHF | TRBV4-3 | - | - | TRBJ1-6
TGCGCCAGCAGCTTGAGGCAGCCGTCGGTTGGCGCCGGGGAGCTGTTTTTT | CASSLRQPSVGAGELFF | TRBV5-1 | - | - | TRBJ2-2
TGCGCCAGCAGCCAACAGGGGGCGGCCGTCGCGGATGGCTACACCTTC | CASSQQGAAVADGYTF | TRBV5-1 | TRBD1 | - | TRBJ1-2
TGTGCCAGCAGGCCGGGGCAGAGGAACACCGGGGAGCTGTTTTTT | CASRPGQRNTGELFF | TRBV6-5 | - | - | TRBJ2-2
TGTGCCTGGAGTTTAGGTCGAAGAGAGACCCAGTACTTC | CAWSLGRRETQYF | TRBV30 | - | - | TRBJ2-5
TGTGCCTGGGCACCCGGTACTATTCCCTATGAGCAGTTCTTC | CAWAPGTIPYEQFF | TRBV30 | - | - | TRBJ2-1
TGCAGCGTTCTCCCCTATTTGACTAGCGGAGACAATGAGCAATTCTTC | CSVLPYLTSGDNEQFF | TRBV29-1 | TRBD2 | once | TRBJ2-1
TGTGCCAGCAGTGCTATGCGGGAACAAAGTCGGGCCAACGTCCTGACTTTC | CASSAMREQSRANVLTF | TRBV6-1 | - | - | TRBJ2-6